This TCR beta chain was identified during a study of T-cell reconstitution after alpha-beta-depleted transplantation in children. The study's findings and limits: Reportedly, roughly two months post-transplant, alpha-beta T cells arose from several hundred expanded graft clones. T cells produced anew were the main source of T-cell counts and diversity one year after transplant. Some patients showed high day-60 TCRbeta diversity, which derived from surviving recipient T cells and thymic progenitors.

Worth noting for this clonotype: Its specificity is not known.

A library of TCRbeta sequences, prepared with unique molecular identifiers, was generated. Using its own MiXCR run on the PCR reads, TCRdb lists one record per CDR3 protein. The repertoire holds 700,000 or so distinct CDR3 sequences, with 10% to 15% as singletons. Germline CDR1 reads SGHTA; CDR2 reads FQGNSA. V gave up 8 bases and J gave up 1 base, with 11 bases separating them. The CDR3 has 13 amino acids. V usage is TRBV7-2 and J usage is TRBJ2-5, with D hard to call. The sample in question was PBMCs, obtained before TCRalphabeta/CD19-depleted stem cell transplant. The sequence came from a girl aged 2 to 10 with congenital amegakaryocytic thrombocytopenia, due to receive a stem cell transplant. Written as DNA, the CDR3 is TGTGCCAGCCTTTCACGGCTCCAAGAGACCCAGTACTTC. Translating it yields CASLSRLQETQYF. The full variable domain, completed using reference TRBV7-2 and TRBJ2-5, is GAGVSQSPSNKVTEKGKDVELRCDPISGHTALYWYRQSLGQGLEFLIYFQGNSAPDKSGLPSDRFSAERTGGSVSTLTIQRTQQEDSAVYLCASLSRLQETQYFGPGTRLLVL.